The present T cell receptor beta chain was sequenced within a study of T cells after posttransplantation cyclophosphamide. As concerns this clone: Its antigen is undetermined.

Findings and caveats of the study: After PTCy, TRB diversity resembled that of CNI/methotrexate controls. Blood and skin or GI T cell repertoires showed limited TRB overlap. Later post-transplant blood repertoires were often dominated by donor CD8+ memory clones.

TCRdb keeps only in-frame clones here, not all; method: immunoSEQ multiplex PCR. The table shows about 15,000 clones, with 80% to 85% occurring only once. Control samples came 1 year after myeloablative marrow transplants with methotrexate plus calcineurin inhibitor. Sequencing used PBMCs, obtained less than 400 days after allogeneic stem cell transplant with calcineurin inhibitor and methotrexate. The receptor comes from a young adult male patient who received an allogeneic stem cell transplant from a related donor, was CMV-positive, and had no GVHD. Some of the T cells might come from the graft donor.

The CDR3 DNA follows: TGTGCCAGCAGACTCCCGGACAGCCGCGAGCAGTACTTC. This sequence encodes CASRLPDSREQYF. V usage is TRBV6-1 and J usage is TRBJ2-7; D possibly corresponds to TRBD1 (6 bases). V gave up 6 bases and J gave up 6 bases, with 15 bases separating them. The V gene's germline CDR1 is MNHNS and CDR2 SASEGT. The CDR3 loop spans 13 amino acids.